What follows are 4 T cell receptor beta chains derived from one specimen sequenced in a study of beta chain features in type 1 diabetes. Reverse transcription of all isolated RNA meant that expressed TCRB transcripts were sequenced. Generated by immunoSEQ multiplex PCR, the TCRdb table keeps only in-frame clones and is missing some. The table shows roughly 370,000 clones, with approximately 15% occurring only once. The sequenced sample was naive CD4+ T cells from blood. Receptors were obtained from a man aged 25 to 40 in good health.

The chain is built from TRBV7-9 and TRBJ2-3; 9 bases are a match to TRBD1. Germline V gene lookup returns CDR1 SEHNR and CDR2 FQNEAQ (reference sequence). The junction had 9 bases not matched to a gene; V was cut back by 2 bases and J by 3 bases. CDR3 length: 17 residues. CDR3 amino acids: CASSLRSAGTGTDTQYF. The CDR3 nucleotides are TGTGCCAGCAGCTTACGATCGGCGGGGACAGGGACAGATACGCAGTATTTT.

The chain uses TRBV4-1 and TRBJ2-7; D may be TRBD1 (5 bases). The CDR3 totals 14 residues. CDR1 and CDR2 (germline): MGHRA, YSYEKL. V lost 0 bases and J 2 bases, leaving 8 bases between the germline ends. CDR3: CASSQEMGPYEQYF. CDR3 DNA sequence: TGCGCCAGCAGCCAAGAGATGGGGCCCTACGAGCAGTACTTC.

The sample holds a few counts of this clone. The sample contains more than one DNA sequence encoding this CDR3. This chain connects TRBV10-3 to TRBJ2-7, with D possibly being TRBD1 (6 bases). The germline V and J ends were trimmed by 0 bases and 6 bases, with 9 bases remaining between them. This CDR3 has 13 amino acids. CDR1 and CDR2 (germline): ENHRY, SYGVKD. Here the CDR3 DNA reads TGTGCCATCAGTGAGTCTAGAGGGGGCGAGCAGTACGTC. Translated: CAISESRGGEQYV.

This clone was seen more than once but under ten times. The genes are TRBV7-2 and TRBJ1-2; TRBD1 agrees at 7 bases. Trimming at V came to 2 bases and at J to 8 bases, leaving 8 bases not matched to a gene. The germline CDR1 and CDR2 sequences are SGHTA and FQGNSA. CDR3 length: 14 amino acids. In nucleotides, the CDR3 is TGTGCCAGCAGCTTAAGCGGACAGGCCCTCGGCTACACCTTC. Protein product: CASSLSGQALGYTF.